This T cell receptor beta chain is from a study of blood T cell repertoires in COVID-19. In the original workflow: From reference gene primer amplification, estimates of nucleated cell counts were derived. Libraries were prepared by immunoSEQ multiplex PCR; TCRdb keeps only in-frame clonotypes and omits some of them. V and J calls and clone size are those listed in that table; D and trimming were worked out from the DNA. The data show 380,000 or so clones, around 90% seen once. The CDR3 contains 16 residues. Germline V gene data show CDR1 as SGHTA and CDR2 as FQGNSA. V lost 1 base, J lost 3 bases, and 9 bases stayed unmatched.

The TCR sequence derives from a man aged 35-49 years with acute or convalescent COVID-19. This chain joins TRBV7-2 and TRBJ2-7, with 7 positions matching TRBD2. The sequenced sample was peripheral blood. In DNA form, the CDR3 reads TGTGCCAGCAGCTTAGTCGGCCTAGCGGAAGACTACGAGCAGTACTTC. Translated: CASSLVGLAEDYEQYF.